The 21 T cell receptor beta chains presented below share a single source sample, sequenced in a study of T cell repertoires in aging, cancer and after chemotherapy. TRB rearrangements spanning V, D and J were amplified using mixed TRB-A/B primers. Each CDR3 protein gets one entry after TCRdb re-called the multiplex PCR reads with MiXCR. This sample has 9,500 or so distinct CDR3 sequences, with 24% found just once. Amplification of TCR beta used genomic DNA extracted from peripheral blood. Sequenced input: blood. The receptors were gathered from a human donor in good health.

In its sample, this clonotype was seen a few times. The genes are TRBV20-1 and TRBJ1-1, with D possibly TRBD1 on 5 matching bases. The CDR3 runs 15 residues. Trimming shortened V by 4 bases and J by 3 bases, and 18 bases separated the two germline ends. Germline lookup yields CDR1 DFQATT and CDR2 SNEGSKA (reference sequence). Here the CDR3 DNA reads TGCAGTGCTACTCAGTGGAGGGGCAGGGACACTGAAGCTTTCTTT. Translating it yields CSATQWRGRDTEAFF.

The J gene is TRBJ2-3, the V gene TRBV6-5; D may be TRBD2 (6 bases). The length of the CDR3 is 15 residues. V was cut by 5 bases and J by 2 bases, with 14 bases left in between. Germline assignment: CDR1 MNHEY and CDR2 SVGAGI. The CDR3 DNA reads as TGTGCCAGCAGTCCTCTTGGACTACACACAGATACGCAGTATTTT. This sequence encodes CASSPLGLHTDTQYF.

This chain connects TRBV6-2 or TRBV6-3 to TRBJ2-2; 7 bases line up with TRBD1. The CDR3 runs 13 residues. CDR1 is MNHEY, CDR2 SVGEGT, per germline. The trim removed 10 bases at V and 5 bases at J, leaving 7 bases unmatched. The CDR3 spells CAIRGQLTGELFF. As DNA, the CDR3 is TGTGCCATCAGGGGACAGCTAACCGGGGAGCTGTTTTTT.

With respect to this clonotype: An end of the junction differs from the germline gene, which may be a read error. The chain uses TRBV10-3 and TRBJ2-3, with TRBD2 matching 9 bases. This CDR3 is 16 amino acids long. CDR1 and CDR2 from the germline V gene are ENHRY and SYGVKD. For the CDR3, the DNA is TGTCCCATCAGTGAGTCGTTAGCGGGGGTCACAGATACGCAGTATTTT. Translating it yields CPISESLAGVTDTQYF.

In its sample, this clonotype was seen a few times. This rearrangement joins TRBV24-1 to TRBJ2-3, with TRBD1 identical over 8 bases. CDR1 and CDR2 from the germline V gene are KGHDR and SFDVKD. J lost 2 bases, V lost 11 bases, and 17 bases had no gene match. This CDR3 is built from 17 residues. CDR3 sequence reads: CAIAKGSGQGVTDTQYF. The CDR3 bases are TGTGCCATCGCTAAGGGGAGTGGACAGGGAGTCACAGATACGCAGTATTTT.

This chain uses TRBV5-6 with TRBJ1-1, with 7 bases identical to TRBD1. Looked up from germline, CDR1 is SGHDT and CDR2 is YYEEEE. The CDR3 has 14 amino acids. V was pared by 1 base and J by 4 bases, with 4 bases of the junction left unmatched. CDR3 sequence (DNA): TGTGCCAGCAGCTTGAGGGGGCGAGTCACTGAAGCTTTCTTT. Its protein product is CASSLRGRVTEAFF.

This clonotype qualifies as medium-sized. This chain uses TRBV20-1 with TRBJ2-7; 8 nucleotides align to TRBD2. Trimming at V came to 1 base and at J to 5 bases, leaving 4 bases not matched to a gene. Looked up from germline, CDR1 is DFQATT and CDR2 is SNEGSKA (reference sequence). The CDR3 length is 13 residues. CDR3 sequence: CSARAGRAHEQYF. The CDR3, as DNA: TGCAGTGCTAGAGCCGGGAGGGCTCACGAGCAGTACTTC.

The chain carries TRBV6-1 and TRBJ2-3; D assignment may be TRBD1 or TRBD2 (5 bases each). This CDR3 is 17 amino acids long. V lost 0 bases and J lost 0, with 13 bases in between. Germline CDR1 MNHNS, CDR2 SASEGT. CDR3 sequence (DNA): TGTGCCAGCAGTGAAGCGGGGGTGGGCGTTAGCACAGATACGCAGTATTTT. Translation: CASSEAGVGVSTDTQYF.

The genes are TRBV10-3 and TRBJ2-1, with 7 positions matching TRBD2. Unmatched junction bases numbered 6, after V lost 10 bases and J lost 3 bases. Germline V gene lookup returns CDR1 ENHRY and CDR2 SYGVKD. This CDR3 is built from 13 residues. The CDR3 sequence is CASGGADYNEQFF. The CDR3 coding sequence is TGTGCCAGCGGGGGAGCGGACTACAATGAGCAGTTCTTC.

The rearrangement links TRBV20-1 to TRBJ2-1; D gene ambiguous. The CDR3 extends over 14 amino acids. Germline V gene data show CDR1 as DFQATT and CDR2 as SNEGSKA (reference sequence). The ends were cut back, 3 bases at V and 8 bases at J, with 17 bases in the middle. This CDR3 is CSASSRKLLDEQFF. The CDR3, as DNA: TGCAGTGCTAGTTCGCGGAAGCTCCTGGATGAGCAGTTCTTC.

There are a few counts of this clonotype. This chain links TRBV7-9 with TRBJ1-6; D call uncertain. Germline loops: CDR1 SEHNR, CDR2 FQNEAQ (reference sequence). The CDR3 loop spans 15 amino acids. Trimming removed 1 base at V and 5 bases at J, with 9 bases between. CDR3 DNA: TGTGCCAGCAGCTTAGGGGGTAACGATAATTCACCCCTCCACTTT. The encoded protein is CASSLGGNDNSPLHF.

This clonotype was detected only a few times. The chain has TRBV20-1 and TRBJ1-1; D gene uncertain. Germline V lookup: CDR1 DFQATT, CDR2 SNEGSKA (reference sequence). V dropped 1 base and J dropped 0 bases, with 12 bases sitting between them. This CDR3 has 15 amino acids. CDR3 loop: CSARVPGLMNTEAFF. The CDR3 bases are TGCAGTGCTAGAGTCCCGGGCCTTATGAACACTGAAGCTTTCTTT.

This clonotype is deemed medium-sized. The chain carries TRBV6-6 and TRBJ1-2, with D perhaps TRBD1 (6 bases). CDR3 length equals 16 residues. V gave up 1 base and J gave up 5 bases, with 17 bases separating them. CDR1 is MNHNY and CDR2 is SVGAGI in the germline V gene (reference sequence). The CDR3 nucleotides read TGTGCCAGCAGTTACTTGGCAGGGGAATTTGGGTATGGCTACACCTTC. This codes for CASSYLAGEFGYGYTF.

This clonotype was detected only a few times. This chain connects TRBV28 to TRBJ1-2; D uncertain. In germline, CDR1 is MDHEN, CDR2 SYDVKM. The CDR3 runs to 14 residues. V was pared by 6 bases and J by 8 bases, with 19 bases between. CDR3 amino acids: CASSPSLFIYGYTF. The CDR3 DNA reads as TGTGCCAGCAGCCCCTCCCTTTTTATATACGGCTACACCTTC.

This clonotype has just a few counts. The chain joins TRBV7-3 to TRBJ2-3; 9 positions match TRBD1. Germline V gene sequence: CDR1 SGHTA, CDR2 FQGTGA. The CDR3 sequence is 18 residues long. V lost 5 bases and J lost 4; bases outside the gene matches: 16. CDR3 residues: CASSTTGGHRPMADTQYF. Here the CDR3 DNA reads TGTGCCAGCAGCACAACAGGGGGCCATCGCCCGATGGCAGATACGCAGTATTTT. Full variable domain (missing parts from reference TRBV7-3 and TRBJ2-3): GAGVSQTPSNKVTEKGKYVELRCDPISGHTALYWYRQSLGQGPEFLIYFQGTGAADDSGLPNDRFFAVRPEGSVSTLKIQRTERGDSAVYLCASSTTGGHRPMADTQYFGPGTRLTVL.

This clonotype was seen a handful of times. This sequence joins TRBV15 and TRBJ1-1; no firm D call. V was pared by 0 bases and J by 1 base, with 6 bases between. The CDR3 runs to 14 residues. Germline V lookup: CDR1 LNHNV, CDR2 YYDKDF (reference sequence). CDR3 in amino acids: CATSRELENTEAFF. As DNA, the CDR3 is TGTGCCACCAGCAGAGAACTAGAGAACACTGAAGCTTTCTTT.

This clonotype was seen more than once but under ten times. The chain joins TRBV28 to TRBJ2-3; TRBD1 aligns across 7 bases. The germline CDR1 and CDR2 sequences are MDHEN and SYDVKM. With 11 bases clipped from V and 1 base from J, the junction kept 9 bases outside the gene matches. This CDR3 region has 14 residues. The CDR3 loop reads CAGGTQGRTDTQYF. CDR3 nucleotide sequence: TGTGCCGGGGGAACACAGGGGCGCACAGATACGCAGTATTTT.

This clonotype is deemed medium-sized. This chain uses TRBV10-3 with TRBJ1-1; 7 bases align to TRBD1. Germline loops: CDR1 ENHRY, CDR2 SYGVKD. The ends lost 6 bases at V and 6 bases at J; junction bases unmatched: 7. There are 13 residues in the CDR3. The CDR3 nucleotides read TGTGCCATCAGGTTACAGGGGCACGCTGAAGCTTTCTTT. As protein: CAIRLQGHAEAFF.

V and J are TRBV18 and TRBJ1-6; D is undetermined. This CDR3 comprises 16 residues. V was clipped by 8 bases and J by 0 bases, with 14 bases between them. Germline CDR1 KGHSH, CDR2 LQKENI. The CDR3 protein is CASLTSGSSYNSPLHF. The CDR3 DNA is TGTGCCAGCCTCACCTCCGGGAGCTCCTATAATTCACCCCTCCACTTT.

In this sample, this clonotype turned up a few times. The genes are TRBV30 and TRBJ2-1, with 12 bases fitting TRBD2. V shed 5 bases and J 16 bases; nucleotides not matched to a gene: 6. Germline loops: CDR1 GTSNPN, CDR2 SVGIG (reference sequence). This CDR3 is built from 11 residues. The chain's CDR3 is CAWEGLAGSFF. DNA for the CDR3: TGTGCCTGGGAAGGACTAGCGGGATCATTCTTC.

J is TRBJ1-1 and V is TRBV27; D perhaps matches TRBD1 (5 bases). The length of the CDR3 is 18 residues. V lost 2 bases and J 5 bases, leaving 24 bases between the germline ends. From germline, CDR1 is MNHEY and CDR2 SMNVEV (reference sequence). CDR3 bases: TGTGCCAGCAGTTTAAAGCCGCCGGCAGGGTGGGGAGTAACTGAAGCTTTCTTT. Its translation: CASSLKPPAGWGVTEAFF.